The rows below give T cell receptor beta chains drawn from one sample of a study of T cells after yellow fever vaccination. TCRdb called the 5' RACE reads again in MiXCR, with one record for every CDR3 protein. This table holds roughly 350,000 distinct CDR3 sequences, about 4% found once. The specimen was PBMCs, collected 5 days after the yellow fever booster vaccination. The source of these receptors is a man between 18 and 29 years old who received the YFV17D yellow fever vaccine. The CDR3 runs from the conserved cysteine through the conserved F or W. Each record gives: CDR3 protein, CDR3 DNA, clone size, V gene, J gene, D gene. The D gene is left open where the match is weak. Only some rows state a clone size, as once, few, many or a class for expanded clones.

CDR3 protein: CASSLSVPPWITEAFF; CDR3 DNA: TGTGCCAGCAGTTTATCGGTCCCTCCGTGGATCACTGAAGCTTTCTTT; clone size: many; V gene: TRBV27; J gene: TRBJ1-1; D gene: -
CDR3 protein: CASSDPGDYYGYTF; CDR3 DNA: TGTGCCAGCAGTGATCCGGGGGACTATTATGGCTACACCTTC; clone size: few; V gene: TRBV25-1; J gene: TRBJ1-2; D gene: -
CDR3 protein: CASSFEGRGETQYF; CDR3 DNA: TGCGCCAGCAGCTTCGAGGGGCGCGGGGAGACCCAGTACTTC; clone size: many; V gene: TRBV5-1; J gene: TRBJ2-5; D gene: -
CDR3 protein: CSAPYQGNQETQYF; CDR3 DNA: TGCAGTGCTCCCTATCAGGGGAACCAAGAGACCCAGTACTTC; clone size: many; V gene: TRBV20-1; J gene: TRBJ2-5; D gene: -
CDR3 protein: CASMPSGGFLTYEQYF; CDR3 DNA: TGTGCCAGCATGCCTAGCGGGGGATTCCTAACCTACGAGCAGTACTTC; clone size: -; V gene: TRBV28; J gene: TRBJ2-7; D gene: TRBD2
CDR3 protein: CSVERRSVASGGVTDTQYF; CDR3 DNA: TGCAGCGTTGAACGCAGATCGGTTGCTAGCGGGGGAGTCACAGATACGCAGTATTTT; clone size: many; V gene: TRBV29-1; J gene: TRBJ2-3; D gene: TRBD2
CDR3 protein: CASSNLGGSANEQFF; CDR3 DNA: TGTGCCAGTAGTAATCTGGGGGGCAGCGCCAATGAGCAGTTCTTC; clone size: -; V gene: TRBV19; J gene: TRBJ2-1; D gene: -
CDR3 protein: CASSQDASGGRGETQYF; CDR3 DNA: TGTGCCAGCAGCCAAGACGCTAGCGGGGGCCGTGGGGAGACCCAGTACTTC; clone size: -; V gene: TRBV4-2; J gene: TRBJ2-5; D gene: TRBD2
CDR3 protein: CASSLQGGTEAFF; CDR3 DNA: TGTGCCAGCAGCTTACAGGGGGGGACTGAAGCTTTCTTT; clone size: many; V gene: TRBV11-2; J gene: TRBJ1-1; D gene: TRBD1
CDR3 protein: CASSTGQGSFGYTF; CDR3 DNA: TGTGCCAGCAGTACTGGACAGGGCAGCTTTGGCTACACCTTC; clone size: -; V gene: TRBV2; J gene: TRBJ1-2; D gene: TRBD1
CDR3 protein: CAISESRGERGYNEQFF; CDR3 DNA: TGTGCCATCAGTGAGTCGCGGGGAGAGAGAGGGTACAATGAGCAGTTCTTC; clone size: -; V gene: TRBV10-3; J gene: TRBJ2-1; D gene: -
CDR3 protein: CASSEVPGGNTGELFF; CDR3 DNA: TGTGCCAGCAGTGAAGTCCCGGGGGGAAACACCGGGGAGCTGTTTTTT; clone size: -; V gene: TRBV6-1; J gene: TRBJ2-2; D gene: TRBD2
CDR3 protein: CASGDGPGNTIYF; CDR3 DNA: TGCGCCAGCGGAGACGGACCTGGAAACACCATATATTTT; clone size: few; V gene: TRBV5-1; J gene: TRBJ1-3; D gene: -
CDR3 protein: CASSLAGQGVAQYF; CDR3 DNA: TGTGCCAGCAGCTTAGCGGGACAGGGGGTCGCGCAGTACTTC; clone size: few; V gene: TRBV5-4; J gene: TRBJ2-7; D gene: TRBD1
CDR3 protein: CASSSRLGALHF; CDR3 DNA: TGTGCCAGCAGCTCCCGGCTGGGAGCCCTCCACTTT; clone size: -; V gene: TRBV7-2; J gene: TRBJ1-6; D gene: -
CDR3 protein: CSARAEPTDTQYF; CDR3 DNA: TGCAGTGCTAGGGCCGAGCCCACAGATACGCAGTATTTT; clone size: -; V gene: TRBV20-1; J gene: TRBJ2-3; D gene: -
CDR3 protein: CSAMTRGAFF; CDR3 DNA: TGCAGTGCAATGACCCGGGGGGCTTTCTTT; clone size: -; V gene: TRBV20-1; J gene: TRBJ1-1; D gene: -
CDR3 protein: CASSSQGGNDGYTF; CDR3 DNA: TGCGCCAGCAGCTCACAAGGGGGGAATGACGGCTACACCTTC; clone size: many; V gene: TRBV5-1; J gene: TRBJ1-2; D gene: -
CDR3 protein: CASSQDRRAYTGELFF; CDR3 DNA: TGCGCCAGCAGCCAAGATCGCCGGGCATACACCGGGGAGCTGTTTTTT; clone size: few; V gene: TRBV4-1; J gene: TRBJ2-2; D gene: -
CDR3 protein: CASSQALGGEILDEQFF; CDR3 DNA: TGCGCCAGCAGCCAAGCCCTGGGAGGGGAAATCCTCGATGAGCAGTTCTTC; clone size: few; V gene: TRBV4-1; J gene: TRBJ2-1; D gene: TRBD2
CDR3 protein: CASSLNWGDTQYF; CDR3 DNA: TGTGCCAGCAGCCTTAATTGGGGTGATACGCAGTATTTT; clone size: -; V gene: TRBV11-3; J gene: TRBJ2-3; D gene: -
CDR3 protein: CASSSDSMDYEQYF; CDR3 DNA: TGTGCCAGCAGCTCAGACTCAATGGACTACGAGCAGTACTTC; clone size: few; V gene: TRBV5-4; J gene: TRBJ2-7; D gene: -
CDR3 protein: CASSLDGVYEQYF; CDR3 DNA: TGTGCCAGCAGCTTAGACGGTGTCTACGAGCAGTACTTC; clone size: many; V gene: TRBV7-2; J gene: TRBJ2-7; D gene: -
CDR3 protein: CASSSLGVRTEAFF; CDR3 DNA: TGTGCCAGCAGTTCCCTGGGGGTACGAACTGAAGCTTTCTTT; clone size: -; V gene: TRBV5-6; J gene: TRBJ1-1; D gene: -
CDR3 protein: CATSRDRVPSEQYF; CDR3 DNA: TGTGCCACCAGCAGGGACAGGGTCCCTTCCGAGCAGTACTTC; clone size: -; V gene: TRBV15; J gene: TRBJ2-7; D gene: TRBD1
CDR3 protein: CASRRAGTDTQYF; CDR3 DNA: TGCGCCAGCAGACGGGCGGGCACAGATACGCAGTATTTT; clone size: few; V gene: TRBV10-2; J gene: TRBJ2-3; D gene: -
CDR3 protein: CASSNDRAYNEQFF; CDR3 DNA: TGTGCCAGCAGCAACGACAGGGCCTACAATGAGCAGTTCTTC; clone size: many; V gene: TRBV7-3; J gene: TRBJ2-1; D gene: TRBD1
CDR3 protein: CAISLIAGNSYNEQFF; CDR3 DNA: TGTGCCATCAGTTTAATAGCGGGGAACTCATACAATGAGCAGTTCTTC; clone size: few; V gene: TRBV10-3; J gene: TRBJ2-1; D gene: TRBD2
CDR3 protein: CSARPDYYGYTF; CDR3 DNA: TGCAGTGCTAGACCGGATTACTATGGCTACACCTTC; clone size: few; V gene: TRBV20-1; J gene: TRBJ1-2; D gene: -
CDR3 protein: CLGQLKAEAFF; CDR3 DNA: TGCTTGGGACAGCTGAAGGCTGAAGCTTTCTTT; clone size: -; V gene: TRBV29-1; J gene: TRBJ1-1; D gene: TRBD1
CDR3 protein: CASSSTDASALHF; CDR3 DNA: TGTGCCAGCAGTTCGACCGACGCCAGCGCCCTCCACTTT; clone size: few; V gene: TRBV7-9; J gene: TRBJ1-6; D gene: -
CDR3 protein: CASSPRMTVDYGYTF; CDR3 DNA: TGTGCCAGCAGTCCCCGGATGACAGTGGACTATGGCTACACCTTC; clone size: -; V gene: TRBV12-3/TRBV12-4; J gene: TRBJ1-2; D gene: -
CDR3 protein: CASAGTDALEQYF; CDR3 DNA: TGCGCCAGCGCCGGGACAGACGCGCTCGAGCAGTACTTC; clone size: -; V gene: TRBV5-1; J gene: TRBJ2-7; D gene: TRBD1
CDR3 protein: CASSPQNRDRGWLGTGELFF; CDR3 DNA: TGCGCCAGCAGCCCACAGAACCGGGACAGGGGATGGCTTGGCACCGGGGAGCTGTTTTTT; clone size: many; V gene: TRBV5-1; J gene: TRBJ2-2; D gene: TRBD1
CDR3 protein: CASSLARAPYNGYTF; CDR3 DNA: TGTGCCAGCAGTTTAGCGCGGGCCCCCTACAATGGCTACACCTTC; clone size: few; V gene: TRBV12-3/TRBV12-4; J gene: TRBJ1-2; D gene: -
CDR3 protein: CASSYLGLAGLEQFF; CDR3 DNA: TGTGCCAGCAGTTACCTGGGACTAGCGGGGCTTGAGCAGTTCTTC; clone size: many; V gene: TRBV6-2/TRBV6-3; J gene: TRBJ2-1; D gene: TRBD2
CDR3 protein: CASDLQETNTGELFF; CDR3 DNA: TGTGCCAGCGACCTCCAGGAGACGAACACCGGGGAGCTGTTTTTT; clone size: many; V gene: TRBV12-3/TRBV12-4; J gene: TRBJ2-2; D gene: -
CDR3 protein: CASRPDMRLTLHF; CDR3 DNA: TGTGCCAGCAGACCGGACATGCGTCTGACCCTCCACTTT; clone size: many; V gene: TRBV6-2/TRBV6-3; J gene: TRBJ1-6; D gene: -